This is a list of T cell receptor beta chains from one sample in a study of CD8+ T cells in alopecia areata. Using immunoSEQ multiplex PCR, the repertoire was profiled, and TCRdb retains in-frame clones only, with some absent. In the table there are more than 90,000 clones, under 40% of which are singletons. The sample taken for sequencing was CD4+ T cells sorted from blood. These receptors were obtained from a human donor with alopecia areata. Both conserved end residues are part of each CDR3. The D gene is left open where the match is weak. Expanded clones get a size class; other rows say once, few or many, or leave the size out.

CDR3: CASSPSGGVTAGELFF; DNA: TGTGCCAGCAGCCCCAGCGGGGGCGTTACAGCCGGGGAGCTGTTTTTT; D: TRBD2; length: 16; J: TRBJ2-2; size: -; V: TRBV11-2
CDR3: CASSFMTSGETYEQYF; DNA: TGTGCCAGCAGCTTTATGACTAGCGGGGAGACCTACGAGCAGTACTTC; D: TRBD2; length: 16; J: TRBJ2-7; size: few; V: TRBV7-2
CDR3: CASRWGGSEQFF; DNA: TGTGCCAGTCGTTGGGGGGGGAGTGAGCAGTTCTTC; D: TRBD2; length: 12; J: TRBJ2-1; size: -; V: TRBV19
CDR3: CASSSRGPRNGYTF; DNA: TGTGCCAGCAGCTCGAGGGGGCCAAGGAATGGCTACACCTTC; D: TRBD1; length: 14; J: TRBJ1-2; size: -; V: TRBV11-3
CDR3: CSALRGNKGYEQYF; DNA: TGCAGCGCCCTTAGAGGGAACAAGGGCTACGAGCAGTACTTC; D: -; length: 14; J: TRBJ2-7; size: -; V: TRBV29-1
CDR3: CASSQGRGENIQYF; DNA: TGCGCCAGCAGCCAAGGGCGGGGAGAGAACATTCAGTACTTC; D: -; length: 14; J: TRBJ2-4; size: -; V: TRBV4-1
CDR3: CSVTGQGSNQPQHF; DNA: TGCAGCGTTACGGGACAGGGAAGCAATCAGCCCCAGCATTTT; D: TRBD1; length: 14; J: TRBJ1-5; size: -; V: TRBV29-1
CDR3: CASSTRLAGLYEQYF; DNA: TGTGCCAGTAGTACCCGACTAGCGGGGCTCTACGAGCAGTACTTC; D: TRBD2; length: 15; J: TRBJ2-7; size: few; V: TRBV19
CDR3: CASSAGQTEVSPLHF; DNA: TGTGCCAGCAGCGCCGGACAGACCGAGGTTTCACCCCTCCACTTT; D: -; length: 15; J: TRBJ1-6; size: few; V: TRBV7-2
CDR3: CASSLEMGGKQFF; DNA: TGTGCCAGCAGCTTAGAAATGGGAGGGAAGCAGTTCTTC; D: TRBD2; length: 13; J: TRBJ2-1; size: few; V: TRBV7-2
CDR3: CASSSTWDRPYEQYF; DNA: TGCGCCAGCAGTTCTACCTGGGACAGACCCTACGAGCAGTACTTC; D: TRBD1; length: 15; J: TRBJ2-7; size: -; V: TRBV4-1
CDR3: CASTQARETQYF; DNA: TGTGCCAGCACCCAAGCGCGAGAGACCCAGTACTTC; D: -; length: 12; J: TRBJ2-5; size: -; V: TRBV7-2
CDR3: CSAADRGLSGNTIYF; DNA: TGCAGCGCCGCGGACAGGGGGCTATCTGGAAACACCATATATTTT; D: TRBD1; length: 15; J: TRBJ1-3; size: -; V: TRBV29-1
CDR3: CASSHSTDSNQPQHF; DNA: TGCGCCAGCAGCCACTCGACAGATAGCAATCAGCCCCAGCATTTT; D: -; length: 15; J: TRBJ1-5; size: -; V: TRBV4-3
CDR3: CASSLTRGSIHEQFF; DNA: TGTGCCAGCAGCTTAACCAGGGGGAGTATCCACGAGCAGTTCTTC; D: TRBD1; length: 15; J: TRBJ2-1; size: few; V: TRBV7-9
CDR3: CASSNRQETQYF; DNA: TGTGCCAGCAGTAACCGACAAGAGACCCAGTACTTC; D: -; length: 12; J: TRBJ2-5; size: -; V: TRBV11-1
CDR3: CASSPGHYQETQYF; DNA: TGTGCCAGCAGCCCAGGACACTATCAAGAGACCCAGTACTTC; D: -; length: 14; J: TRBJ2-5; size: few; V: TRBV7-2
CDR3: CSVDGGGSNQPQHF; DNA: TGCAGCGTTGATGGAGGGGGTAGCAATCAGCCCCAGCATTTT; D: -; length: 14; J: TRBJ1-5; size: -; V: TRBV29-1
CDR3: CASSPALSGAFF; DNA: TGTGCCAGCAGCCCGGCCCTTAGTGGGGCTTTCTTT; D: -; length: 12; J: TRBJ1-1; size: -; V: TRBV11-2
CDR3: CASSRDLDPYEQYF; DNA: TGTGCCAGCAGTCGGGACCTAGATCCCTACGAGCAGTACTTC; D: -; length: 14; J: TRBJ2-7; size: few; V: TRBV6-6
CDR3: CSVAGTVNTEAFF; DNA: TGCAGCGTTGCTGGGACGGTGAACACTGAAGCTTTCTTT; D: -; length: 13; J: TRBJ1-1; size: -; V: TRBV29-1
CDR3: CASSLVPSYEQYF; DNA: TGTGCCAGCAGCTTAGTACCTTCCTACGAGCAGTACTTC; D: -; length: 13; J: TRBJ2-7; size: -; V: TRBV5-6
CDR3: CAWSLTSGTQAFF; DNA: TGTGCCTGGAGTCTCACCTCGGGGACCCAAGCTTTCTTT; D: -; length: 13; J: TRBJ1-1; size: -; V: TRBV30
CDR3: CARSVGENQPQHF; DNA: TGTGCCAGAAGTGTGGGGGAAAATCAGCCCCAGCATTTT; D: -; length: 13; J: TRBJ1-5; size: -; V: TRBV2
CDR3: CAWSITDYGYTF; DNA: TGTGCCTGGAGTATTACAGACTATGGCTACACCTTC; D: -; length: 12; J: TRBJ1-2; size: -; V: TRBV30
CDR3: CAWSLNTGELFF; DNA: TGTGCCTGGAGTTTAAACACCGGGGAGCTGTTTTTT; D: -; length: 12; J: TRBJ2-2; size: -; V: TRBV30
CDR3: CSAVPGNKDTEAFF; DNA: TGCAGCGCCGTGCCGGGGAATAAGGACACTGAAGCTTTCTTT; D: -; length: 14; J: TRBJ1-1; size: -; V: TRBV29-1
CDR3: CAWNFGQGGQPQHF; DNA: TGTGCCTGGAACTTCGGACAGGGTGGGCAGCCCCAGCATTTT; D: TRBD1; length: 14; J: TRBJ1-5; size: -; V: TRBV30
CDR3: CAWSVSLSSYEQYF; DNA: TGTGCCTGGAGTGTAAGCCTGAGCTCCTACGAGCAGTACTTC; D: -; length: 14; J: TRBJ2-7; size: -; V: TRBV30
CDR3: CASSSRTDMNTEAFF; DNA: TGTGCCAGTAGTTCAAGGACAGATATGAACACTGAAGCTTTCTTT; D: -; length: 15; J: TRBJ1-1; size: -; V: TRBV19
CDR3: CAWSVPAAGSRGYTF; DNA: TGTGCCTGGAGTGTACCCGCGGCAGGGTCCCGGGGCTACACCTTC; D: -; length: 15; J: TRBJ1-2; size: -; V: TRBV30
CDR3: CSATTGGADTQYF; DNA: TGCAGCGCCACGACAGGGGGAGCAGATACGCAGTATTTT; D: TRBD1; length: 13; J: TRBJ2-3; size: few; V: TRBV29-1
CDR3: CASSFGTGTDTQYF; DNA: TGTGCCAGCAGCTTTGGGACAGGCACAGATACGCAGTATTTT; D: TRBD1; length: 14; J: TRBJ2-3; size: -; V: TRBV11-1
CDR3: CASSQRAGYNEQFF; DNA: TGCGCCAGCAGCCAACGGGCGGGTTACAATGAGCAGTTCTTC; D: -; length: 14; J: TRBJ2-1; size: -; V: TRBV4-3
CDR3: CASSSIQGRPYTEAFF; DNA: TGTGCCAGCAGTTCGATCCAGGGCCGACCTTACACTGAAGCTTTCTTT; D: -; length: 16; J: TRBJ1-1; size: -; V: TRBV27
CDR3: CTTPAGSYNEQFF; DNA: TGCACCACGCCGGCGGGATCGTACAATGAGCAGTTCTTC; D: -; length: 13; J: TRBJ2-1; size: -; V: TRBV29-1
CDR3: CASSSGGPNEQYF; DNA: TGTGCCAGCTCCTCAGGGGGCCCAAACGAGCAGTACTTC; D: TRBD1; length: 13; J: TRBJ2-7; size: -; V: TRBV18
CDR3: CASSPSGTGGTEAFF; DNA: TGTGCCAGCAGTCCCTCCGGGACAGGGGGCACTGAAGCTTTCTTT; D: TRBD1; length: 15; J: TRBJ1-1; size: few; V: TRBV28
CDR3: CASREGTDTQYF; DNA: TGCGCCAGCAGAGAGGGCACAGATACGCAGTATTTT; D: -; length: 12; J: TRBJ2-3; size: -; V: TRBV5-1
CDR3: CAQAFRDTIYF; DNA: TGTGCCCAAGCCTTTCGAGACACCATATATTTT; D: -; length: 11; J: TRBJ1-3; size: -; V: TRBV30
CDR3: CATSRDRAGETQYF; DNA: TGTGCCACCAGCAGAGATAGGGCCGGCGAGACCCAGTACTTC; D: -; length: 14; J: TRBJ2-5; size: -; V: TRBV15
CDR3: CASSYSPILRGETQYF; DNA: TGTGCCAGCAGTTACTCTCCCATCCTGAGGGGAGAGACCCAGTACTTC; D: -; length: 16; J: TRBJ2-5; size: -; V: TRBV6-5